Listed below are T cell receptor beta chains from one sample, sequenced in a study of CD8+ T cells in alopecia areata. Assay: immunoSEQ multiplex PCR; the TCRdb copy retains only in-frame clones and omits some. Seen here are about 15,000 clones, less than 70% observed once, and the top ten hold 9% to 15%. Sample: skin. Receptor source: a human donor with alopecia areata. Each CDR3 is given with its conserved first and last residue. A D gene is named only where the DNA matches it firmly. A row's size may be missing; if present it is once, few, many or a size class.

d_gene,abundance,v_gene,j_gene,CDR3nt,CDR3aa
TRBD1,-,TRBV10-3,TRBJ2-2,TGTGCCATCAGTGAGTCGTTTGAAGGGGGCGCGATGTTTTTT,CAISESFEGGAMFF
-,-,TRBV19,TRBJ2-2,TGTGCCAGTAGTATACAGGGGGGGGCCGGGGAGCTGTTTTTT,CASSIQGGAGELFF
-,few,TRBV7-2,TRBJ2-5,TGTGCATCGACCCAGGGGTTCACCGAGACCCAGTACTTC,CASTQGFTETQYF
TRBD2,few,TRBV7-2,TRBJ2-2,TGTGCCAGCAGCTTTAGGGCGGGAGGGGGAAAAACCGGGGAGCTGTTTTTT,CASSFRAGGGKTGELFF
TRBD2,-,TRBV7-9,TRBJ2-1,TGTGCCAGCAGCTTCCAGCGGGAACTACCGGAGCAGTTCTTC,CASSFQRELPEQFF
TRBD1,few,TRBV5-6,TRBJ1-2,TGTGCCAGCAGACGGACAGGGTCTACTAACTATGGCTACACCTTC,CASRRTGSTNYGYTF
-,few,TRBV9,TRBJ1-5,TGTGCCAGCAGCGTATCAGGGGATAGCAATCAGCCCCAGCATTTT,CASSVSGDSNQPQHF
-,-,TRBV7-6,TRBJ2-3,TGTGCCAGCAGGCAAACTATCGGGAGCACAGATACGCAGTATTTT,CASRQTIGSTDTQYF
TRBD1,-,TRBV27,TRBJ2-7,TGTGCCAGCAGTCACCTGGGGACAGGGGGCGACGAGCAGTACTTC,CASSHLGTGGDEQYF
TRBD2,-,TRBV27,TRBJ2-1,TGTGCCAGCAGTTTATATTCTAGCGGGAGATGGACCTACAATGAGCAGTTCTTC,CASSLYSSGRWTYNEQFF
-,once,TRBV18,TRBJ2-1,TGTGCCAGCTCAACGACTCTCGGTTTAGCGGCCTACAATGAGCAGTTCTTC,CASSTTLGLAAYNEQFF
-,-,TRBV18,TRBJ2-1,TGTGCCAGCTCACGATTCGGACCGGACAATGAGCAGTTCTTC,CASSRFGPDNEQFF
TRBD2,few,TRBV4-1,TRBJ2-5,TGCGCCAGCAGCCAAGGTCAAGCGGGAGGGTGGTGGGAGACCCAGTACTTC,CASSQGQAGGWWETQYF
TRBD2,-,TRBV27,TRBJ2-7,TGTGCCAGCAGTAGCGGGGATGCCTACGAGCAGTACTTC,CASSSGDAYEQYF
-,-,TRBV7-3,TRBJ2-1,TGTGCCCGTCCGAGGGCCCTTATCACCAATGAGCAGTTCTTC,CARPRALITNEQFF
TRBD1,-,TRBV27,TRBJ1-2,TGTGCCAGCAGCCGGAACAGGGGGAGGTATGGCTACACCTTC,CASSRNRGRYGYTF
-,-,TRBV6-7,TRBJ2-7,TGTGCACGGAGCTCCTACGAGCAGTACTTC,CARSSYEQYF
-,-,TRBV28,TRBJ1-1,TGTGCCAGCAGGCAGACCTGGAACACTGAAGCTTTCTTT,CASRQTWNTEAFF
TRBD1,-,TRBV7-8,TRBJ2-7,TGTGCCAGCAGCCCCCTGAGGACAGGGGGAATCGAGCAGTACTTC,CASSPLRTGGIEQYF
TRBD2,-,TRBV5-1,TRBJ2-7,TGCGCCAGCAGCGTGTTAGCGGGGGGGCCCGTAACTTACGAGCAGTACTTC,CASSVLAGGPVTYEQYF
-,-,TRBV7-9,TRBJ2-1,TGTGCCAGCATCCCTAGCAGGGGCTCCTACAATGAGCAGTTCTTC,CASIPSRGSYNEQFF
-,-,TRBV10-3,TRBJ2-3,TGTGCCATCAGTGCTGGCCCGACTTGGGCAGATACGCAGTATTTT,CAISAGPTWADTQYF
TRBD1,few,TRBV19,TRBJ2-3,TGTGCCAGTAGTGTGGGGACAGAGCTCACGGATACGCAGTATTTT,CASSVGTELTDTQYF